The 7 T cell receptor beta chains listed next were all sequenced from one sample in a study of blood T cell repertoires in COVID-19. The repertoire was sequenced with immunoSEQ multiplex PCR; TCRdb's copy has only in-frame clones and lacks some. This sample has hundreds of thousands of clones, with less than 90% found just once. Input material: PBMCs or T cells enriched from blood (not recorded which). These receptors all stem from a woman aged 50 to 65 in a cohort exposed to, infected with or recovered from COVID-19 (not recorded which).

The J gene is TRBJ1-2, the V gene TRBV4-1; D is unresolved. V lost 3 bases, J lost 3 bases, and 14 bases lay in between. CDR3 length: 15 residues. Looked up from germline, CDR1 is MGHRA and CDR2 is YSYEKL. As DNA, the CDR3 is TGCGCCAGCAGCCATCTAGAGAGGGCCGACTATGGCTACACCTTC. It yields the protein CASSHLERADYGYTF.

This clone was observed a handful of times. This chain joins TRBV5-6 and TRBJ1-1, with D unclear. This CDR3 has 15 residues. The germline V and J ends were trimmed by 2 bases and 6 bases, with 17 bases remaining between them. Germline-derived CDR1 and CDR2 are SGHDT and YYEEEE. The CDR3 region is CASSLRGIRRSEAFF. In DNA form, the CDR3 reads TGTGCCAGCAGCTTAAGAGGGATACGGCGTTCTGAAGCTTTCTTT.

In regard to this clone: At the DNA level, this CDR3 is encoded by other sequences in the same sample as well. The chain couples TRBV6-5 to TRBJ2-7, with D perhaps TRBD2 (7 bases). Germline CDR1 is MNHEY and CDR2 is SVGAGI. The V end lost 8 bases, the J end lost 1 base, and 12 bases lay between the germline ends. The CDR3 is 13 residues long. CDR3 residues: CASGRGGSYEQYF. The DNA of the CDR3 is TGTGCCAGCGGCAGGGGAGGGTCCTACGAGCAGTACTTC.

This clone was seen once. The chain uses TRBV11-2 and TRBJ2-5; possible D gene TRBD2, 5 bases. V was clipped by 1 base and J by 5 bases, with 8 bases between them. The V gene's germline CDR1 is SGHAT and CDR2 FQNNGV. The CDR3 totals 13 residues. The CDR3 reads CASSLAGVETQYF. The CDR3 DNA reads TGTGCCAGCAGCTTAGCCGGGGTTGAGACCCAGTACTTC.

The chain recombines TRBV7-6 with TRBJ2-1; 7 nucleotides align to TRBD1. Losses at the gene ends were 5 bases for V and 4 bases for J; bases not matched to a gene: 14. The CDR3 has 17 amino acids. Germline CDR1 and CDR2: SGHVS and FNYEAQ. DNA of the CDR3: TGTGCCAGCAGCCCCCCTAGAAACGAGGGGGCTTACAATGAGCAGTTCTTC. This sequence encodes CASSPPRNEGAYNEQFF.

The chain has TRBV14 and TRBJ1-4; D is undetermined. Per the germline V gene, CDR1 is SGHDN and CDR2 is FVKESK. The ends were cut back, 1 base at V and 10 bases at J, with 7 bases in the middle. The CDR3 length is 12 residues. The CDR3 is CASSQVSGKLFF. The CDR3 nucleotides read TGTGCCAGCAGCCAAGTGTCGGGAAAACTGTTTTTT.

In this sample, this clone turned up once. The chain recombines TRBV15 with TRBJ2-1, with D unresolved. The V gene lost 0 bases and the J gene lost 7 bases, with 13 bases spanning the gap. CDR1 LNHNV and CDR2 YYDKDF come from the germline V gene (reference sequence). The CDR3 loop spans 15 amino acids. The CDR3 DNA reads as TGTGCCACCAGCAGAGATCACTTGGTGGTAAATGAGCAGTTCTTC. It yields the protein CATSRDHLVVNEQFF.